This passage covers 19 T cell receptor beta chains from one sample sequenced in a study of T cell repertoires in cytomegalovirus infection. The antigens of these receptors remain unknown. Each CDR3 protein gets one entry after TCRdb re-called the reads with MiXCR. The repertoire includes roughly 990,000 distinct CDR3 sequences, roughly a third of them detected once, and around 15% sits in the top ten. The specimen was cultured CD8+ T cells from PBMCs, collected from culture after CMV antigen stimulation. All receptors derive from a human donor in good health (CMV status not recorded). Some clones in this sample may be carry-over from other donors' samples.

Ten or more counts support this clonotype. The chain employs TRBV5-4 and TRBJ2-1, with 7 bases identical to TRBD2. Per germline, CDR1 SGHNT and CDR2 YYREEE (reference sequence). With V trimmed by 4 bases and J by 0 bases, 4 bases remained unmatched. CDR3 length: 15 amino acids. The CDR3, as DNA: TGTGCCAGCAGCGCGGGCGGGGGCTCCTACAATGAGCAGTTCTTC. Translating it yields CASSAGGGSYNEQFF.

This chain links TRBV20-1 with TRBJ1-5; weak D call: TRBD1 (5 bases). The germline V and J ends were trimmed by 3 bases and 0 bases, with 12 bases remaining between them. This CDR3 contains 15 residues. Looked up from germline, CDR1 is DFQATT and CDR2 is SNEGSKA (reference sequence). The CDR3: CSASNGGISNQPQHF. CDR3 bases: TGCAGTGCTAGTAATGGGGGGATTAGCAATCAGCCCCAGCATTTT.

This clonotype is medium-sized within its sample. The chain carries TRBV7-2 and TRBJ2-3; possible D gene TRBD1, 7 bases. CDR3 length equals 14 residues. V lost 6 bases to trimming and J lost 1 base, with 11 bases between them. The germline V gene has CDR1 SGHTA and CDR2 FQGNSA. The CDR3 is CASRGRGGTDTQYF. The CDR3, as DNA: TGTGCCAGCAGAGGCAGGGGGGGCACAGATACGCAGTATTTT.

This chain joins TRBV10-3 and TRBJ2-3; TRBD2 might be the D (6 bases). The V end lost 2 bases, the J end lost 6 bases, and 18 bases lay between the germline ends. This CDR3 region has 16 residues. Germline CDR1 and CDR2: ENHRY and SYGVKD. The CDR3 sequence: CAISEPPGSGRDTQYF. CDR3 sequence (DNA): TGTGCCATCAGTGAGCCTCCGGGGTCGGGGAGGGATACGCAGTATTTT.

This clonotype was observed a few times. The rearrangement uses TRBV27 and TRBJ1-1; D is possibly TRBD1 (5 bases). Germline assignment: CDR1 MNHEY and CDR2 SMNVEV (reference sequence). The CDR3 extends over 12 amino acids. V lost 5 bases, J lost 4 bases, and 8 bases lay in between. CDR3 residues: CASSPDSTEAFF. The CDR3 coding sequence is TGTGCCAGCAGTCCTGACAGCACTGAAGCTTTCTTT.

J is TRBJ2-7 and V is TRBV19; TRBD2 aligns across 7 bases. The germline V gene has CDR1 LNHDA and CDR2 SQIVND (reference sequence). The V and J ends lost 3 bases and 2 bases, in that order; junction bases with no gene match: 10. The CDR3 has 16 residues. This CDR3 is CASSIGLVGSPYEQYF. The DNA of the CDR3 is TGTGCCAGTAGTATCGGACTAGTGGGGAGCCCCTACGAGCAGTACTTC. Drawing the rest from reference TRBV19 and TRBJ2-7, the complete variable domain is DGGITQSPKYLFRKEGQNVTLSCEQNLNHDAMYWYRQDPGQGLRLIYYSQIVNDFQKGDIAEGYSVSREKKESFPLTVTSAQKNPTAFYLCASSIGLVGSPYEQYFGPGTRLTVT.

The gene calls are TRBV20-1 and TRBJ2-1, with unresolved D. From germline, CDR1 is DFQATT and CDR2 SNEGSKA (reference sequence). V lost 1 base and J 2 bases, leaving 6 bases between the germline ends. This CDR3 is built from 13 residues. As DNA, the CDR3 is TGCAGTGCTAGAGCGGCAACCTACAATGAGCAGTTCTTC. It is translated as CSARAATYNEQFF.

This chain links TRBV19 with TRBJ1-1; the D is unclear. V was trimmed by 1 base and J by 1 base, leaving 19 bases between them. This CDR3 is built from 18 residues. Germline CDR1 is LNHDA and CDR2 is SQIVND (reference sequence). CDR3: CASSIAPGRSDGNTEAFF. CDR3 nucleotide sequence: TGTGCCAGTAGTATAGCACCGGGCAGGTCCGATGGGAACACTGAAGCTTTCTTT.

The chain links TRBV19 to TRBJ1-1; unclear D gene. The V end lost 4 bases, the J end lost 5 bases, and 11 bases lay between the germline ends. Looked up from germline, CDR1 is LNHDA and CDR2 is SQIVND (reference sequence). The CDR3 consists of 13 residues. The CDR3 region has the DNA TGTGCCAGTAGTAAAGGTTGGGTGACTGAAGCTTTCTTT. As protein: CASSKGWVTEAFF.

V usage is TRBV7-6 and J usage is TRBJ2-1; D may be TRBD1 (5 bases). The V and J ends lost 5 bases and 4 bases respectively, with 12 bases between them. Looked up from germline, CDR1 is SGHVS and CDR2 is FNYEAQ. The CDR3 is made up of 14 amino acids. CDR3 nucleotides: TGTGCCAGCAGCCTCCGACAGACTTACAATGAGCAGTTCTTC. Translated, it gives CASSLRQTYNEQFF.

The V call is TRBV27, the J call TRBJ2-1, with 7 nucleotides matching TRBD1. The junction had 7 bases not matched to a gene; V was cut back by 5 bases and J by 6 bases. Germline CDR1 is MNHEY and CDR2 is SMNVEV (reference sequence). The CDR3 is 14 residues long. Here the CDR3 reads CASSLQGSTNEQFF. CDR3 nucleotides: TGTGCCAGCAGTCTACAGGGGTCGACCAATGAGCAGTTCTTC.

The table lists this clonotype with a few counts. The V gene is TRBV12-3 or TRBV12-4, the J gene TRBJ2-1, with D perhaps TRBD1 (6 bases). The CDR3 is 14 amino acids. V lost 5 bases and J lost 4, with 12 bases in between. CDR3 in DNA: TGTGCCAGCAGTACAGGGCCGGGATACAATGAGCAGTTCTTC. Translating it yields CASSTGPGYNEQFF.

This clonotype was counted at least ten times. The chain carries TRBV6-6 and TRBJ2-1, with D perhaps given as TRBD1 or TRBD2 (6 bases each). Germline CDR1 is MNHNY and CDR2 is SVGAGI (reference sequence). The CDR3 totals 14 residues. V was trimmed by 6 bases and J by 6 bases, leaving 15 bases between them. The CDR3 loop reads CASSYGGGGNEQFF. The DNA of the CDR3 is TGTGCCAGCAGCTACGGAGGAGGGGGCAATGAGCAGTTCTTC.

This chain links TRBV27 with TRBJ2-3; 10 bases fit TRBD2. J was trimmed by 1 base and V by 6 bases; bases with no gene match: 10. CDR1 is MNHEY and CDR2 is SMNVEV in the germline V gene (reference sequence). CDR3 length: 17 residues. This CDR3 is CASSPFALAGGTDTQYF. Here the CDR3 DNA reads TGTGCCAGCAGCCCCTTCGCCCTAGCGGGGGGCACAGATACGCAGTATTTT.

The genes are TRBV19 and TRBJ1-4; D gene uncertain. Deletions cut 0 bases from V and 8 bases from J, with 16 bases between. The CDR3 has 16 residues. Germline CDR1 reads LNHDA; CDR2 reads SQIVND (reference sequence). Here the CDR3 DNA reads TGTGCCAGTAGTATAGAGGGGTCGGGCCCGGGGGAAAAACTGTTTTTT. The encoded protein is CASSIEGSGPGEKLFF.

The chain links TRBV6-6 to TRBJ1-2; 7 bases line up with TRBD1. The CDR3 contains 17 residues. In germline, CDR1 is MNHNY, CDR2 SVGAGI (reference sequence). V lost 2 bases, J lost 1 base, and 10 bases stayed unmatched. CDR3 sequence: CASSYPTSGGSNYGYTF. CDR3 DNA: TGTGCCAGCAGTTACCCGACCTCAGGGGGAAGTAACTATGGCTACACCTTC.

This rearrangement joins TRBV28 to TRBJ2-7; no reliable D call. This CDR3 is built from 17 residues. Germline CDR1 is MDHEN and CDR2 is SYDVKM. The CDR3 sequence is CVSSTNRRAWGSYEQYV. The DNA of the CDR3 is TGTGTCAGCAGCACAAACCGTCGAGCCTGGGGCTCCTACGAGCAGTACGTC.

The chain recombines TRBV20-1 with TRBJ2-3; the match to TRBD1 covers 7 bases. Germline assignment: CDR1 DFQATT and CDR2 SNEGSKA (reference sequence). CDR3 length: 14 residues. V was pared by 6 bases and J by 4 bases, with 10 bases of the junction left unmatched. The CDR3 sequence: CSARATDRADTQYF. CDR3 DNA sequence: TGCAGTGCCCGTGCGACTGACAGGGCAGATACGCAGTATTTT.

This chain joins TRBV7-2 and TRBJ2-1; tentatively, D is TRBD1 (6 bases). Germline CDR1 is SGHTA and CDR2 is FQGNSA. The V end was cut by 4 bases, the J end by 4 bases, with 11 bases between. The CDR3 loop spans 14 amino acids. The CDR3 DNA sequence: TGTGCCAGCAGCTCCTCCGACAGGTACAATGAGCAGTTCTTC. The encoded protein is CASSSSDRYNEQFF.